The sample holds a few counts of the clone carrying this T cell receptor (beta chain). Germline CDR1 is KGHSH and CDR2 is LQKENI. The CDR3 runs 15 residues. Between the trimmed V and J ends, which lost 0 bases and 7 bases, there was a span of 16 bases. Each CDR3 protein gets one entry after TCRdb re-called the RT-PCR reads with MiXCR. The data show 540,000 or so distinct CDR3 sequences, roughly 13% seen once. The source of the sample is a study of response to subunit inactivated influenza vaccine. Source: PBMCs from blood, taken 45 days after vaccination. The source of this sequence is a middle-aged man who received an inactivated influenza vaccine. This chain connects TRBV18 to TRBJ2-7; either TRBD1 or TRBD2 may supply D (5 bases each). CDR3 sequence: CASSPPGRGPGEQYF. The CDR3, as DNA: TGTGCCAGCTCACCACCGGGACGCGGGCCAGGGGAGCAGTACTTC.